The sequence of this TCR beta chain was determined in a study of control samples from healthy donors and cancer patients. Profiling relied on immunoSEQ multiplex PCR, and the TCRdb table lists in-frame clones only, not all of them. Here the sample spans fewer than 200,000 clones, around 90% being singletons. Between the trimmed V and J ends, which lost 2 bases and 6 bases, there was a span of 23 bases. CDR1 and CDR2 from the germline V gene are SGHAT and FQNNGV. CDR3 length equals 19 residues. The TCR comes from a woman in her thirties in good health. The chain has TRBV11-2 and TRBJ1-6; D is uncertain. The sample comprised blood. CDR3 sequence: CASSLYLPGSGPSNSPLHF. The CDR3 DNA is TGTGCCAGCAGCTTATATTTGCCGGGGTCTGGACCTTCTAATTCACCCCTCCACTTT.